These 21 T cell receptor beta chains share one sample of origin, sequenced in a study of CD8+ T cells in alopecia areata. Sequencing templates came from extracted RNA that was reverse transcribed into cDNA. TCRdb's table, derived via immunoSEQ multiplex PCR, lists solely in-frame clones and lacks some. Of more than 110,000 clones detected, around half appear once; the ten largest clones hold 15% to 20%. Treatment given: oral pan-JAK inhibitor, 5-10 mg twice daily. The sequenced sample was CD8+ T cells sorted from blood, obtained at week 4, from a patient treated with tofacitinib. The receptors shown here come from a human donor with alopecia areata.

The rearrangement uses TRBV13 and TRBJ2-5; 8 nucleotides line up with TRBD2. The CDR3 runs to 16 residues. With 6 bases clipped from V and 4 bases from J, the junction kept 13 bases outside the gene matches. Germline assignment: CDR1 PRHDT and CDR2 FYEKMQ (reference sequence). Here the CDR3 reads CASRAFSGVDSETQYF. CDR3 sequence (DNA): TGTGCCAGCAGGGCCTTTAGCGGGGTTGATTCAGAGACCCAGTACTTC.

The genes are TRBV13 and TRBJ2-2; TRBD1 might be the D (6 bases). This CDR3 comprises 14 residues. Germline values: CDR1 PRHDT, CDR2 FYEKMQ (reference sequence). With 7 bases removed from V and 5 bases from J, the gap between germline ends came to 14 bases. The CDR3 spells CASTPGHRTGELFF. Here the CDR3 DNA reads TGTGCCAGCACCCCGGGACATAGAACCGGGGAGCTGTTTTTT.

This chain joins TRBV18 and TRBJ2-7; D is perhaps TRBD2 (5 bases). The germline V and J ends were trimmed by 0 bases and 2 bases, with 11 bases remaining between them. This CDR3 has 15 amino acids. Germline V gene data show CDR1 as KGHSH and CDR2 as LQKENI. The CDR3: CASSPPSGLPYEQYF. The CDR3 bases are TGTGCCAGCTCACCACCGTCGGGGTTGCCCTACGAGCAGTACTTC.

The chain links TRBV5-1 to TRBJ2-7; 10 bases match TRBD1. This CDR3 region has 15 residues. V was clipped by 4 bases and J by 3 bases; unmatched bases: 7. Germline lookup yields CDR1 SGHRS and CDR2 YFSETQ. The CDR3 is CASSPRTGGDYEQYF. DNA for the CDR3: TGCGCCAGCAGCCCCCGGACAGGGGGAGACTACGAGCAGTACTTC.

The chain combines TRBV6-5 with TRBJ2-3; D is unclear. The CDR3 sequence is 14 residues long. Trimming took off 0 bases at V and 3 bases at J, with 7 bases between the two ends. Germline V CDR1 and CDR2: MNHEY, SVGAGI. The CDR3 coding sequence is TGTGCCAGCAGTTACTCCGGAGAGACAGATACGCAGTATTTT. Its protein product is CASSYSGETDTQYF.

The rearrangement links TRBV29-1 to TRBJ2-1, with 8 nucleotides matching TRBD2. CDR1 is SQVTM, CDR2 ANQGSEA, per germline. The V and J ends lost 2 bases and 0 bases, in that order; junction bases with no gene match: 6. This CDR3 spans 16 amino acids. CDR3: CSVENGGASSYNEQFF. CDR3 DNA: TGCAGCGTTGAAAACGGGGGGGCCAGCTCCTACAATGAGCAGTTCTTC.

The rearrangement joins TRBV4-3 to TRBJ1-5; unclear D gene. Germline-derived CDR1 and CDR2 are LGHNA and YSLEER. The CDR3 consists of 15 residues. V was cut by 2 bases and J by 2 bases, with 10 bases left in between. The CDR3: CASSQFWAGNQPQHF. CDR3 coding DNA: TGCGCCAGCAGCCAATTCTGGGCAGGCAATCAGCCCCAGCATTTT.

The CDR3 DNA follows: TGTGCCAGCAGTTACGTGGGCAGCCAAGAGACCCAGTACTTC. Translated, it gives CASSYVGSQETQYF. The genes are TRBV6-5 and TRBJ2-5; D is undetermined. Germline values: CDR1 MNHEY, CDR2 SVGAGI. V was pared by 2 bases and J by 1 base, with 8 bases between. The length of the CDR3 is 14 residues.

This clone was seen a few times. J is TRBJ2-7 and V is TRBV6-5; TRBD1 might be the D (5 bases). Trimming removed 3 bases at V and 4 bases at J, with 13 bases between. The CDR3 has 14 amino acids. Germline values: CDR1 MNHEY, CDR2 SVGAGI. The CDR3, as DNA: TGTGCCAGCAGTTATCAGGGCCCCCCGTACGAGCAGTACTTC. Residues: CASSYQGPPYEQYF.

This clone was found a few times. The chain employs TRBV7-8 and TRBJ2-3; 7 bases fit TRBD2. The CDR3 sequence is 14 residues long. Trimming removed 6 bases from V and 4 bases from J; junction bases left unmatched: 7. The V gene's germline CDR1 is SGHVS and CDR2 FQNEAQ. The CDR3 sequence is CASSSWEGSDTQYF. The CDR3 region has the DNA TGTGCCAGCAGTTCCTGGGAGGGGTCAGATACGCAGTATTTT.

The chain employs TRBV10-3 and TRBJ2-7; a weak D match, TRBD1 (6 bases). Germline loops: CDR1 ENHRY, CDR2 SYGVKD. The V gene lost 10 bases and the J gene lost 2 bases, with 12 bases spanning the gap. This CDR3 is built from 12 residues. The CDR3 DNA follows: TGTGCCACACGGGACACCACCTACGAGCAGTACTTC. Translated: CATRDTTYEQYF.

J is TRBJ1-2 and V is TRBV9; possibly TRBD1 for D (5 bases). V dropped 3 bases and J dropped 6 bases, with 18 bases sitting between them. Germline CDR1 is SGDLS and CDR2 is YYNGEE. The CDR3 consists of 15 residues. For the CDR3, the DNA is TGTGCCAGCAGCGCTCCGGCAGGGCGGTTGGATGGCTACACCTTC. Protein: CASSAPAGRLDGYTF.

The CDR3 nucleotides are TGTGCCAGCAGCGCCCTCACGGTCCCCACAGATACGCAGTATTTT. Translated: CASSALTVPTDTQYF. J is TRBJ2-3 and V is TRBV9; D ambiguous. The CDR3 extends over 15 amino acids. Germline V lookup: CDR1 SGDLS, CDR2 YYNGEE. V lost 3 bases and J 2 bases, leaving 13 bases between the germline ends.

This clone occurred many times. Other DNA sequences in this sample translate to the same CDR3. This chain uses TRBV27 with TRBJ2-7, with 7 bases aligning to TRBD1. This CDR3 comprises 12 residues. The germline gives CDR1 MNHEY, CDR2 SMNVEV (reference sequence). V was clipped by 3 bases and J by 4 bases; unmatched bases: 0. The CDR3 bases are TGTGCCAGCAGTTTGACAGGGTACGAGCAGTACTTC. It specifies CASSLTGYEQYF.

J is TRBJ2-2 and V is TRBV25-1, with D perhaps given as TRBD1 or TRBD2 (5 bases each). CDR3 length: 13 residues. CDR1 and CDR2 (germline): MGHDK, SYGVNS. Trimming took 3 bases from V and 9 from J, leaving 11 bases between them. The CDR3 region is CASSEGRKRELFF. CDR3 sequence (DNA): TGTGCCAGCAGTGAGGGACGTAAGCGGGAGCTGTTTTTT.

The chain links TRBV2 to TRBJ1-5; D is uncertain. Trimming took off 2 bases at V and 5 bases at J, with 22 bases between the two ends. The CDR3 has 18 residues. The germline V gene encodes CDR1 SNHLY and CDR2 FYNNEI. The DNA for the CDR3 is TGTGCCAGCAGTGAAAATTGGCTCGAGGGTATGGCCGATCAGCCCCAGCATTTT. Residues: CASSENWLEGMADQPQHF.

This chain joins TRBV7-9 and TRBJ2-3; D perhaps matches TRBD1 (5 bases). Germline CDR1 reads SEHNR; CDR2 reads FQNEAQ (reference sequence). The CDR3 is 17 amino acids. V lost 3 bases to trimming and J lost 0 bases, with 16 bases between them. The CDR3 here is CASSFVDQGASTDTQYF. The CDR3 nucleotides read TGTGCCAGCAGCTTTGTTGATCAGGGCGCTAGCACAGATACGCAGTATTTT.

In its sample, this clone was seen a few times. The chain is built from TRBV27 and TRBJ1-5; the D is unclear. This CDR3 spans 14 amino acids. CDR1 and CDR2 from the germline V gene are MNHEY and SMNVEV (reference sequence). The V end was cut by 4 bases, the J end by 1 base, with 8 bases between. CDR3 nucleotide sequence: TGTGCCAGCAGTTGGGCAGGAAGCAATCAGCCCCAGCATTTT. Translation: CASSWAGSNQPQHF.

This clone was seen a single time. The rearrangement links TRBV6-6 to TRBJ1-4; D unclear. Between the trimmed V and J ends, which lost 4 bases and 5 bases, there was a span of 14 bases. The length of the CDR3 is 15 residues. Looked up from germline, CDR1 is MNHNY and CDR2 is SVGAGI (reference sequence). The CDR3 coding sequence is TGTGCCAGCAGTTCGACGCTTCTAGAGAATGAAAAACTGTTTTTT. This gives the protein CASSSTLLENEKLFF.

This clone has just a few counts. The chain employs TRBV27 and TRBJ1-2; D uncertain. Trimming pared 5 bases from V and 4 bases from J, leaving 17 bases between. Germline V gives CDR1 MNHEY, CDR2 SMNVEV (reference sequence). This CDR3 is 15 amino acids long. This CDR3 reads CASSPETGPLYGYTF. CDR3 bases: TGTGCCAGCAGTCCTGAGACGGGTCCCCTCTATGGCTACACCTTC.

This sequence joins TRBV5-6 and TRBJ2-1; possibly TRBD1 or TRBD2 for D (5 bases each). Germline assignment: CDR1 SGHDT and CDR2 YYEEEE. V lost 2 bases and J 6 bases, leaving 9 bases between the germline ends. The CDR3 is made up of 13 amino acids. The CDR3 loop is CASSLTRGNEQFF. In nucleotides, the CDR3 is TGTGCCAGCAGCTTAACTAGGGGCAATGAGCAGTTCTTC.